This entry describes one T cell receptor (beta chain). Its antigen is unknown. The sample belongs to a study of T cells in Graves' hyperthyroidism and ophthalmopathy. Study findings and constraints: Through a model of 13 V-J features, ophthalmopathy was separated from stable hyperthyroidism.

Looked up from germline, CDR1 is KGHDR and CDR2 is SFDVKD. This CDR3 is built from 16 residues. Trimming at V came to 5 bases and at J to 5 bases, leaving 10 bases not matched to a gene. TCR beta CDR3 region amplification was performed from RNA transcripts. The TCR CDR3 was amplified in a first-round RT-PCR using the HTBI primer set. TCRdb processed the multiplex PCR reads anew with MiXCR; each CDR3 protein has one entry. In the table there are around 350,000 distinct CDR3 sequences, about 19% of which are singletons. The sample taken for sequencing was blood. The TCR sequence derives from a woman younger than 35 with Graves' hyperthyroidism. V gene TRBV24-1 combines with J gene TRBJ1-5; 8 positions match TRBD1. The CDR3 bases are TGTGCCACCAGTGCGGGGACAGGTTGGGGGTATCAGCCCCAGCATTTT. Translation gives CATSAGTGWGYQPQHF.